These 20 T cell receptor beta chains were sequenced from one sample in a study of blood T cells in healthy people across ages. The authors ran a second PCR of roughly 6 to 12 cycles using a sample-barcoded 5' primer and a J-beta primer mix. TCRdb reanalysed the 5' RACE reads using MiXCR and keeps one entry per CDR3 protein. This table has 750,000 to 950,000 distinct CDR3 sequences, roughly 50% appearing once. The specimen sequenced was blood. The receptors derive from a man older than 75 in good health.

The V call is TRBV7-9, the J call TRBJ2-5; D is unresolved. The DNA matches TRBJ2-7 better at its end, which makes the J call doubtful. There are 14 residues in the CDR3. In germline, CDR1 is SEHNR, CDR2 FQNEAQ (reference sequence). This CDR3 is CASSLQTLWYEQYF. The CDR3 DNA is TGTGCCAGCAGCTTACAAACCTTGTGGTACGAGCAGTACTTC.

This chain uses TRBV20-1 with TRBJ2-5, with 7 bases that match TRBD2. With the DNA end fitting TRBJ2-7 better, the J assignment may be wrong. The CDR3 has 15 amino acids. CDR1 and CDR2 from the germline V gene are DFQATT and SNEGSKA (reference sequence). The CDR3 DNA reads TGCAGTGCTAGGGCTATAGCGGGTGCGACCTACGAGCAGTACTTC. This codes for CSARAIAGATYEQYF.

This clonotype was picked up a small number of times. J is TRBJ2-7 and V is TRBV13; 9 positions agree with TRBD1. The J call may be in error: the DNA end matches TRBJ2-5 better. CDR3 length: 18 residues. Germline-derived CDR1 and CDR2 are PRHDT and FYEKMQ (reference sequence). CDR3 residues: CASSLEGFRDRAPETQYF. CDR3 sequence (DNA): TGTGCCAGCAGCTTAGAAGGTTTTAGGGACAGGGCCCCCGAGACCCAGTACTTC.

This sequence joins TRBV27 and TRBJ1-4; D unclear. V was trimmed by 5 bases and J by 7 bases, leaving 14 bases between them. This CDR3 is 14 amino acids long. CDR1 and CDR2 from the germline V gene are MNHEY and SMNVEV (reference sequence). CDR3 amino acids: CASSDVSGGEKLFF. For the CDR3, the DNA is TGTGCCAGCAGTGATGTGTCAGGCGGTGAAAAACTGTTTTTT.

There are a few counts of this clonotype. This chain links TRBV7-3 with TRBJ2-3; 8 bases match TRBD2. V trimming: 5 bases; J trimming: 0 bases; junction bases outside the gene matches: 10. The CDR3 loop spans 17 amino acids. The germline CDR1 and CDR2 sequences are SGHTA and FQGTGA. The CDR3 reads CASSLGLSSGSTDTQYF. The CDR3, as DNA: TGTGCCAGCAGCCTCGGCCTCTCTAGCGGGAGCACAGATACGCAGTATTTT.

This sequence joins TRBV28 and TRBJ2-1; 12 bases align to TRBD2. V lost 9 bases, J lost 3 bases, and 3 bases stayed unmatched. This CDR3 region has 14 residues. In germline, CDR1 is MDHEN, CDR2 SYDVKM. Here the CDR3 reads CASLAGGYYNEQFF. Written as DNA, the CDR3 is TGTGCCAGTCTAGCGGGAGGGTACTACAATGAGCAGTTCTTC.

J is TRBJ2-1 and V is TRBV5-1; D might be TRBD1 or TRBD2, each matching 5 bases. The J call may be mistaken, given a closer DNA end match to TRBJ2-7. CDR3 length equals 16 residues. The germline V gene has CDR1 SGHRS and CDR2 YFSETQ. The CDR3 loop reads CASSLGDEIKGYEQYF. The DNA of the CDR3 is TGCGCCAGCAGCTTGGGGGACGAAATCAAAGGCTACGAGCAGTACTTC.

Only one count was recorded for this clonotype. The V and J genes are TRBV18 and TRBJ2-7, with 7 bases identical to TRBD2. V lost 3 bases and J lost 5; bases outside the gene matches: 7. The germline gives CDR1 KGHSH, CDR2 LQKENI. The CDR3 extends over 14 amino acids. This CDR3 is CASSPGGDVNEQYF. CDR3 coding DNA: TGTGCCAGCTCACCGGGGGGGGATGTGAACGAGCAGTACTTC.

The chain carries TRBV6-6 and TRBJ2-3; D is unclear. Germline CDR1 reads MNHNY; CDR2 reads SVGAGI (reference sequence). This CDR3 has 14 residues. The V end lost 6 bases, the J end lost 4 bases, and 14 bases lay between the germline ends. The CDR3 coding sequence is TGTGCCAGCAGATTACGTCGCTCGCCAGATACGCAGTATTTT. Encoded protein: CASRLRRSPDTQYF.

The chain uses TRBV7-3 and TRBJ2-3, with D perhaps TRBD2 (6 bases). Germline-derived CDR1 and CDR2 are SGHTA and FQGTGA. This CDR3 contains 16 residues. V was cut by 1 base and J by 5 bases, with 16 bases left in between. CDR3 bases: TGTGCCAGCAGCTTAATGCAGGGAGGCAATGGAGATACGCAGTATTTT. Translated, it gives CASSLMQGGNGDTQYF. Combining the CDR3 with reference TRBV7-3 and TRBJ2-3 gives the whole variable domain GAGVSQTPSNKVTEKGKYVELRCDPISGHTALYWYRQSLGQGPEFLIYFQGTGAADDSGLPNDRFFAVRPEGSVSTLKIQRTERGDSAVYLCASSLMQGGNGDTQYFGPGTRLTVL.

V is TRBV2 and J is TRBJ2-7; 11 bases agree with TRBD1. Germline V gene data show CDR1 as SNHLY and CDR2 as FYNNEI. This CDR3 is 14 amino acids long. V was clipped by 5 bases and J by 6 bases; unmatched bases: 6. The CDR3 reads CASSSGQGGIEQYF. CDR3 nucleotides: TGTGCCAGCAGTTCGGGACAGGGGGGGATCGAGCAGTACTTC.

The V gene is TRBV27, the J gene TRBJ2-3; the match to TRBD2 covers 10 bases. Losses at the gene ends were 5 bases for V and 14 bases for J; bases not matched to a gene: 28. This CDR3 comprises 19 residues. The germline V gene has CDR1 MNHEY and CDR2 SMNVEV (reference sequence). CDR3 protein: CASSPLLGSGRGVDRYAYF. The CDR3 DNA follows: TGTGCCAGCAGTCCACTTCTTGGAAGCGGGAGGGGTGTAGACAGATACGCGTATTTT.

The sample holds many counts of this clonotype. The chain combines TRBV7-9 with TRBJ2-2; D gene ambiguous. The germline CDR1 and CDR2 sequences are SEHNR and FQNEAQ (reference sequence). The germline V and J ends were trimmed by 6 bases and 7 bases, with 9 bases remaining between them. CDR3 length equals 12 residues. In nucleotides, the CDR3 is TGTGCCAGCAGACGCGTAGACGGGGAGCTGTTTTTT. This codes for CASRRVDGELFF.

The chain recombines TRBV11-3 with TRBJ2-3; 9 bases match TRBD1. Germline-derived CDR1 and CDR2 are SGHNT and YENEEA. The CDR3 consists of 17 residues. With 1 base clipped from V and 5 bases from J, the junction kept 10 bases outside the gene matches. The CDR3, as DNA: TGTGCCAGCAGCTTAGGAATGGGACAGGGAGGCGGAGATACGCAGTATTTT. Its protein is CASSLGMGQGGGDTQYF.

The chain uses TRBV5-1 and TRBJ2-5, with D maybe TRBD2 (7 bases). The CDR3 extends over 16 amino acids. The germline V gene encodes CDR1 SGHRS and CDR2 YFSETQ. V lost 0 bases and J 1 base, leaving 13 bases between the germline ends. CDR3 residues: CASSLEVRGAQETQYF. For the CDR3, the DNA is TGCGCCAGCAGCTTGGAGGTTCGGGGGGCCCAAGAGACCCAGTACTTC.

This clonotype appeared many times. The chain recombines TRBV5-1 with TRBJ2-1; 9 bases match TRBD2. This CDR3 spans 13 amino acids. V was clipped by 4 bases and J by 8 bases; unmatched bases: 4. Germline CDR1 SGHRS, CDR2 YFSETQ. For the CDR3, the DNA is TGCGCCAGCAGCCCGCGGGGGGGACATGAGCAGTTCTTC. Translating gives CASSPRGGHEQFF.

The J gene is TRBJ2-6, the V gene TRBV24-1; no clear D gene. CDR3 length equals 18 residues. Germline CDR1 is KGHDR and CDR2 is SFDVKD. Trimming removed 5 bases at V and 1 base at J, with 17 bases between. The CDR3 spells CATSGMTNLPSGANVLTF. The DNA for the CDR3 is TGTGCCACCAGTGGGATGACAAACCTCCCTTCTGGGGCCAACGTCCTGACTTTC.

In this sample, this clonotype turned up a few times. Here the CDR3 DNA reads TGCAGCGTTCGGACAGGGTACTATGGCTACACCTTC. Protein: CSVRTGYYGYTF. This chain connects TRBV29-1 to TRBJ1-2, with TRBD1 identical over 8 bases. The CDR3 covers 12 residues. The germline CDR1 and CDR2 sequences are SQVTM and ANQGSEA. J lost 3 bases, V lost 5 bases, and 2 bases had no gene match.

The CDR3 DNA reads TGTGCCAGCAGCCCGCGGGCGGGGAACACTGAAGCTTTCTTT. It translates to CASSPRAGNTEAFF. The chain employs TRBV3-1 and TRBJ1-1; D unclear. Germline V gene data show CDR1 as LGHDT and CDR2 as YNNKEL (reference sequence). This CDR3 has 14 residues. Between the trimmed V and J ends, which lost 4 bases and 1 base, there was a span of 10 bases.

The chain employs TRBV7-2 and TRBJ2-7; 8 bases line up with TRBD2. The CDR3 is made up of 17 amino acids. V shed 1 base and J 4 bases; nucleotides not matched to a gene: 12. Germline CDR1 is SGHTA and CDR2 is FQGNSA. CDR3 nucleotides: TGTGCCAGCAGCTTAGTCTGGGGAAGCGGGAGTTCGTACGAGCAGTACTTC. It specifies CASSLVWGSGSSYEQYF.